One and the same sample provided the 4 T cell receptor beta chains below, sequenced in a study of T cell repertoires in cytomegalovirus infection. TCRdb redid the calling of the reads with MiXCR, one entry per CDR3 protein. Of some 350,000 distinct CDR3 sequences detected, roughly 36% appear once; the ten largest clones hold roughly 14%. The antigens of these receptors remain unknown. Sequencing used cultured PBMCs, obtained from culture after CMV antigen stimulation. The source of these receptors is a human donor in good health (CMV status not recorded). Some clones in this sample may be carry-over from other donors' samples.

V and J are TRBV11-2 and TRBJ2-7; D is tentatively TRBD1 or TRBD2 (5 bases each). This CDR3 is 14 amino acids long. Germline CDR1 SGHAT, CDR2 FQNNGV. The V end was cut by 0 bases, the J end by 2 bases, with 8 bases between. CDR3 loop: CASSLDLGAYEQYV. The CDR3 coding sequence is TGTGCCAGCAGCTTAGATTTGGGGGCCTACGAGCAGTACGTC.

There are a few counts of this clonotype. The chain carries TRBV6-2 or TRBV6-3 and TRBJ2-1, with D possibly being TRBD2 (6 bases). V gave up 3 bases and J gave up 9 bases, with 15 bases separating them. The length of the CDR3 is 14 residues. Per germline, CDR1 MNHEY and CDR2 SVGEGT. CDR3 amino acids: CASSYRGRAGEQFF. The CDR3 DNA reads TGTGCCAGCAGTTATCGGGGGAGAGCGGGTGAGCAGTTCTTC.

This clonotype appeared a few times. This chain joins TRBV20-1 and TRBJ1-2, with D hard to call. The CDR3 is 14 residues long. CDR1 is DFQATT, CDR2 SNEGSKA, per germline (reference sequence). Trimming took 0 bases from V and 4 from J, leaving 12 bases between them. The CDR3 loop is CSARDRGNSYGYTF. The CDR3 region has the DNA TGCAGTGCTAGAGATCGCGGTAATTCCTATGGCTACACCTTC.

This clonotype was picked up a small number of times. J is TRBJ2-7 and V is TRBV6-1, with 10 positions matching TRBD1. V lost 5 bases and J lost 3; bases outside the gene matches: 7. This CDR3 spans 15 amino acids. The germline gives CDR1 MNHNS, CDR2 SASEGT. The CDR3 sequence: CASSNRQGADYEQYV. DNA of the CDR3: TGTGCCAGCAGTAACAGACAGGGGGCAGACTACGAGCAGTACGTC.